The clone carrying this T cell receptor (beta chain) came up a few times. Its antigen is as yet unknown. These data originate in a study of T cell clones after liver transplantation. Method: immunoSEQ multiplex PCR; TCRdb's copy keeps in-frame clones and lacks some. The sample lists roughly 80,000 clones; less than 90% were seen once. Study-level findings and limits: Donor-reactive sequences fell more than third party-reactive ones, suggesting partial deletion.

The sample consisted of CD4+ T cells from blood, taken at the 22-month timepoint. This clonotype was sampled from a human patient who received a liver transplant. Some of the T cells may derive from the graft donor.

CDR3 sequence reads: CASRVTGFYGYTF. In nucleotides, the CDR3 is TGTGCCTCCCGCGTTACAGGGTTCTATGGCTACACCTTC. V gene TRBV30 combines with J gene TRBJ1-2; D possibly corresponds to TRBD1 (6 bases). Germline V CDR1 and CDR2: GTSNPN, SVGIG (reference sequence). The CDR3 runs 13 residues. V was clipped by 7 bases and J by 4 bases, with 16 bases between them.